This record concerns one T cell receptor (beta chain) sequence. The source of the sample is a study of blood T cell repertoires in COVID-19. In the study overall: Acute and convalescent COVID-19 samples came from the United States, Italy and Spain. T cells, B-cell-depleted T cells, or PBMCs supplied cDNA or gDNA.

Authors' methods: It was from reference gene primer amplification that nucleated cell counts were estimated. Assay used: immunoSEQ multiplex PCR; TCRdb lists only in-frame clones, some missing. V and J calls plus clone size are reproduced from that table; the DNA served to infer D and trimming. The sample has around 300,000 clones; approximately 83% are singletons. Germline loops: CDR1 SGHNT, CDR2 YYREEE (reference sequence). This CDR3 has 15 residues. V was pared by 5 bases and J by 8 bases, with 19 bases between. The TCR originated in a woman aged 25-40 years who had recovered from COVID-19. Sequencing was carried out using peripheral blood. The rearrangement links TRBV5-4 to TRBJ1-4, with D tentatively TRBD1 (5 bases). CDR3 region: CASSHAGGGSEKLFF. CDR3 DNA: TGTGCCAGCAGTCATGCCGGGGGAGGGTCGGAAAAACTGTTTTTT.